One T cell receptor beta chain is described in this entry. The antigen remains undetermined. V lost 6 bases to trimming and J lost 0 bases, with 9 bases between them. The CDR3 loop spans 13 amino acids. The germline V gene has CDR1 MNHNY and CDR2 SVGAGI (reference sequence). These data are taken from a study of early T cells in non-severe SARS-CoV-2 infection. The wider study: Sequenced material consisted of bulk RNA (from unsorted whole blood), and chains were unpaired.

Attached unique molecular identifiers marked individual cDNA molecules. TCRdb used MiXCR to reprocess the 5' RACE reads, holding one entry per CDR3 protein. The sample contains 71,000 or so distinct CDR3 sequences, approximately 13% of which appear only once. Study-level results: Matching against VDJdb likely underestimated virus-specific expansions, favoring anti-spike CD8.

The receptor was derived from an adult who was a healthcare worker with PCR-confirmed SARS-CoV-2 infection or an uninfected control (not recorded which). The sequenced sample consisted of whole blood. The chain couples TRBV6-6 to TRBJ2-7; a possible D gene is TRBD1 (5 bases). The CDR3: CASSRQLSYEQYF. The CDR3 DNA reads TGTGCCAGCAGCAGACAGCTCTCCTACGAGCAGTACTTC.